The present TCR beta chain was sequenced within a study of blood T cell repertoires in COVID-19. Seattle participants joined during active infection and were tracked over time. How the authors handled the data: Reference gene primer amplification gave nucleated cell count estimates. Generated by immunoSEQ multiplex PCR, the TCRdb table keeps only in-frame clones and is missing some. V, J and clone size were drawn from that table, and D and trimming were deduced from the DNA. The sample shows 200,000 to 250,000 clones, roughly four fifths of them seen only once. This clone showed up just a few times. V was clipped by 1 base and J by 5 bases, with 14 bases between them. Germline assignment: CDR1 SQVTM and CDR2 ANQGSEA. This CDR3 is 14 amino acids long.

The J gene is TRBJ1-1, the V gene TRBV29-1; weak D call: TRBD1 (5 bases). The origin of this receptor is a woman over 75 with COVID-19, enrolled during active disease. The sample consisted of peripheral blood. CDR3 in amino acids: CSVEGRGGRTEAFF. CDR3 coding DNA: TGCAGCGTTGAAGGCCGGGGGGGGAGGACTGAAGCTTTCTTT.